These 28 T cell receptor beta chains were all obtained from the same sample, sequenced in a study of cytomegalovirus exposure and HLA in healthy donors. It was with 60 Vbeta and 13 Jbeta primers that the PCR ran. TCRdb's table, derived via immunoSEQ multiplex PCR, lists solely in-frame clones and lacks some. The repertoire holds under 250,000 clones, with approximately 80% as singletons. Input material: PBMCs. The origin of the receptors is a man aged 50 to 60 in good health and CMV-seronegative.

The chain employs TRBV5-1 and TRBJ2-7, with TRBD2 as a possible D gene (5 bases). V lost 0 bases and J 2 bases, leaving 12 bases between the germline ends. Germline V gene lookup returns CDR1 SGHRS and CDR2 YFSETQ. The CDR3 loop spans 15 amino acids. The CDR3 DNA follows: TGCGCCAGCAGCTTGGGTGGGAGTAGCCCCTACGAGCAGTACTTC. It translates to CASSLGGSSPYEQYF. Drawing the rest from reference TRBV5-1 and TRBJ2-7, the complete variable domain is KAGVTQTPRYLIKTRGQQVTLSCSPISGHRSVSWYQQTPGQGLQFLFEYFSETQRNKGNFPGRFSGRQFSNSRSEMNVSTLELGDSALYLCASSLGGSSPYEQYFGPGTRLTVT.

The chain uses TRBV18 and TRBJ1-1, with D possibly being TRBD1 (5 bases). Trimming shortened V by 4 bases and J by 1 base, and 10 bases separated the two germline ends. The germline V gene encodes CDR1 KGHSH and CDR2 LQKENI. This CDR3 contains 14 residues. CDR3: CASSLEQGNTEAFF. CDR3 DNA sequence: TGTGCCAGCTCACTAGAGCAGGGGAACACTGAAGCTTTCTTT.

Only a few counts were recorded for this clone. The chain employs TRBV29-1 and TRBJ2-1; a possible D gene is TRBD2 (5 bases). CDR3 length: 13 residues. Trimming stripped 4 bases from V and 6 bases from J, with 13 bases between. Germline CDR1 reads SQVTM; CDR2 reads ANQGSEA. Written as DNA, the CDR3 is TGCAGCGTTGGGCCTTCGGAGGTCAATGAGCAGTTCTTC. Protein sequence: CSVGPSEVNEQFF.

The chain recombines TRBV7-3 with TRBJ1-2; a weak D match, TRBD1 (5 bases). Germline V gene data show CDR1 as SGHTA and CDR2 as FQGTGA. V lost 8 bases and J 4 bases, leaving 17 bases between the germline ends. CDR3 length: 14 residues. CDR3 sequence: CASSPEPTVYGYTF. In DNA, the CDR3 is TGTGCCAGCTCGCCCGAGCCGACAGTCTATGGCTACACCTTC.

This clone appeared once. The chain employs TRBV28 and TRBJ1-1, with D uncertain. V was shortened by 6 bases and J by 12 bases, with 20 bases between the two germline ends. The CDR3 runs to 13 residues. Germline V gene sequence: CDR1 MDHEN, CDR2 SYDVKM. The CDR3 spells CASRGSTGSIPFF. The CDR3 nucleotides read TGTGCCAGCAGGGGATCGACGGGATCCATCCCTTTCTTT.

The chain joins TRBV5-4 to TRBJ2-7; 9 positions agree with TRBD1. The CDR3 length is 14 residues. Germline CDR1 is SGHNT and CDR2 is YYREEE (reference sequence). V was clipped by 2 bases and J by 6 bases; unmatched bases: 6. CDR3 sequence (DNA): TGTGCCAGCAGCTTAAAGGGACAGGGTGGCGAGCAGTACTTC. It specifies CASSLKGQGGEQYF.

This rearrangement joins TRBV5-4 to TRBJ2-1, with TRBD2 matching 7 bases. This CDR3 is built from 12 residues. Looked up from germline, CDR1 is SGHNT and CDR2 is YYREEE (reference sequence). V lost 0 bases, J lost 16 bases, and 7 bases stayed unmatched. In DNA, the CDR3 is TGTGCCAGCAGCTTGGTCGGCGGGAGTAAATTCTTC. Translation gives CASSLVGGSKFF.

The V gene is TRBV5-6, the J gene TRBJ2-5, with D possibly being TRBD1 (5 bases). The CDR3 consists of 13 residues. Trimming stripped 2 bases from V and 5 bases from J, with 10 bases between. Germline V lookup: CDR1 SGHDT, CDR2 YYEEEE. The CDR3 DNA reads as TGTGCCAGCAGCTTAAGGGGTTGGGAGACCCAGTACTTC. This gives the protein CASSLRGWETQYF.

The chain recombines TRBV6-1 with TRBJ2-5; 8 nucleotides agree with TRBD2. V was clipped by 8 bases and J by 4 bases; unmatched bases: 6. The CDR3 covers 13 residues. From germline, CDR1 is MNHNS and CDR2 SASEGT. In nucleotides, the CDR3 is TGTGCCAGCCTGGGACTAGGGAGAGAGACCCAGTACTTC. Translated: CASLGLGRETQYF.

The gene calls are TRBV11-2 and TRBJ2-2; no firm D call. The V gene's germline CDR1 is SGHAT and CDR2 FQNNGV. V was cut by 1 base and J by 2 bases, with 5 bases left in between. The CDR3 runs 14 residues. CDR3 nucleotides: TGTGCCAGCAGCTTAGCCTATAACACCGGGGAGCTGTTTTTT. Amino acids: CASSLAYNTGELFF.

The V and J genes are TRBV28 and TRBJ2-7; weak D call: TRBD2 (5 bases). Trimming removed 5 bases at V and 5 bases at J, with 16 bases between. This CDR3 comprises 14 residues. Germline V gives CDR1 MDHEN, CDR2 SYDVKM. In nucleotides, the CDR3 is TGTGCCAGCAGTCCAGGACTGGAATCGGACGAGCAGTACTTC. Translation: CASSPGLESDEQYF.

The chain employs TRBV2 and TRBJ2-5; 7 positions agree with TRBD2. This CDR3 is 12 amino acids long. CDR1 is SNHLY and CDR2 is FYNNEI in the germline V gene. Trimming at V came to 6 bases and at J to 3 bases, leaving 1 base not matched to a gene. CDR3 nucleotide sequence: TGTGCCAGCAGAAGCGGGAAAGAGACCCAGTACTTC. Its translation: CASRSGKETQYF.

This clone was seen only a few times. This chain links TRBV19 with TRBJ2-3, with D perhaps matching TRBD2 (6 bases). Per the germline V gene, CDR1 is LNHDA and CDR2 is SQIVND (reference sequence). The length of the CDR3 is 11 residues. V lost 8 bases and J 6 bases, leaving 9 bases between the germline ends. The CDR3: CASAGGDTQYF. In DNA form, the CDR3 reads TGTGCCAGTGCTGGGGGGGATACGCAGTATTTT.

The chain joins TRBV4-1 to TRBJ2-1, with TRBD2 as a possible D gene (5 bases). V was clipped by 0 bases and J by 2 bases, with 14 bases between them. The germline V gene encodes CDR1 MGHRA and CDR2 YSYEKL. This CDR3 region has 17 residues. In DNA form, the CDR3 reads TGCGCCAGCAGCCAAGATGGAGGTTTTGCGGCCTACAATGAGCAGTTCTTC. It translates to CASSQDGGFAAYNEQFF.

This sequence joins TRBV6-6 and TRBJ1-5, with 9 nucleotides matching TRBD1. The CDR3 covers 16 residues. The V gene's germline CDR1 is MNHNY and CDR2 SVGAGI (reference sequence). The J segment lost 5 bases and the V segment lost 0 bases, leaving 5 bases of the junction unmatched. The CDR3 loop reads CASSYSNRGRYQPQHF. For the CDR3, the DNA is TGTGCCAGCAGTTACTCGAACAGGGGGCGATATCAGCCCCAGCATTTT.

The rearrangement joins TRBV6-5 to TRBJ2-7; TRBD2 matches at 10 bases. Trimming removed 5 bases from V and 5 bases from J; junction bases left unmatched: 9. Germline V lookup: CDR1 MNHEY, CDR2 SVGAGI. CDR3 length: 15 amino acids. CDR3 loop: CASSQRGGQVDEQYF. CDR3 DNA: TGTGCCAGCAGTCAGCGGGGGGGACAGGTAGACGAGCAGTACTTC.

A note on this clone: Different DNA sequences within this sample yield the same CDR3. The chain combines TRBV7-9 with TRBJ1-5; perhaps TRBD1 as D (6 bases). The CDR3 runs 12 residues. Between the trimmed V and J ends, which lost 5 bases and 6 bases, there was a span of 8 bases. CDR1 and CDR2 (germline): SEHNR, FQNEAQ (reference sequence). The CDR3 is CASSPGVQPQHF. As DNA, the CDR3 is TGTGCCAGCAGCCCAGGGGTTCAGCCCCAGCATTTT.

J is TRBJ2-3 and V is TRBV28; tentatively, D is TRBD2 (6 bases). The CDR3 is made up of 15 amino acids. V lost 2 bases and J lost 3, with 12 bases in between. Germline V CDR1 and CDR2: MDHEN, SYDVKM. The CDR3 nucleotides are TGTGCCAGCAGTTTAATGGGGGGAAAGACAGATACGCAGTATTTT. Protein sequence: CASSLMGGKTDTQYF.

This rearrangement joins TRBV5-1 to TRBJ2-1; D call uncertain. From germline, CDR1 is SGHRS and CDR2 YFSETQ. CDR3 length: 14 amino acids. The germline V and J ends were trimmed by 1 base and 0 bases, with 5 bases remaining between them. CDR3 protein: CASSLFSSYNEQFF. For the CDR3, the DNA is TGCGCCAGCAGCTTGTTCAGCTCCTACAATGAGCAGTTCTTC.

This chain links TRBV28 with TRBJ2-7; 12 bases map to TRBD2. The CDR3 length is 15 residues. Germline V gene sequence: CDR1 MDHEN, CDR2 SYDVKM. The trim removed 5 bases at V and 4 bases at J, leaving 6 bases unmatched. In nucleotides, the CDR3 is TGTGCCAGCAGTGAAATGACTAGCGGGAGTTACGAGCAGTACTTC. As protein: CASSEMTSGSYEQYF.

The gene calls are TRBV28 and TRBJ1-2; D is unclear. Germline V gene sequence: CDR1 MDHEN, CDR2 SYDVKM. The CDR3 runs to 12 residues. The V gene lost 5 bases and the J gene lost 8 bases, with 12 bases spanning the gap. In DNA, the CDR3 is TGTGCCAGCAGTAAAACACGAACGGGCTACACCTTC. Translated: CASSKTRTGYTF.

CDR3 sequence (DNA): TGCGCCAGCAGCCTAAGGACTAGCGGGACCCTCACAGATACGCAGTATTTT. It translates to CASSLRTSGTLTDTQYF. The V and J genes are TRBV4-1 and TRBJ2-3; 12 bases match TRBD2. J lost 2 bases, V lost 4 bases, and 7 bases had no gene match. The germline V gene encodes CDR1 MGHRA and CDR2 YSYEKL. The CDR3 sequence is 17 residues long.

The V call is TRBV30, the J call TRBJ2-3; D possibly corresponds to TRBD1 (6 bases). This CDR3 contains 11 residues. Germline CDR1 reads GTSNPN; CDR2 reads SVGIG (reference sequence). The V gene lost 8 bases and the J gene lost 2 bases, with 8 bases spanning the gap. The CDR3 region is CAGGTTDTQYF. CDR3 in DNA: TGTGCCGGGGGCACCACAGATACGCAGTATTTT.

This clone was seen once. V is TRBV28 and J is TRBJ1-4, with D tentatively TRBD1 (6 bases). Germline V CDR1 and CDR2: MDHEN, SYDVKM. The CDR3 is 16 residues long. Trimming pared 4 bases from V and 4 bases from J, leaving 16 bases between. CDR3 coding DNA: TGTGCCAGCAGTTCCCCCCCGGGGGGCGGTAATGAAAAACTGTTTTTT. Translation: CASSSPPGGGNEKLFF.

The rearrangement links TRBV7-9 to TRBJ1-1; D is undetermined. Per the germline V gene, CDR1 is SEHNR and CDR2 is FQNEAQ (reference sequence). The CDR3 is 13 amino acids. Between the trimmed V and J ends, which lost 3 bases and 4 bases, there was a span of 9 bases. The CDR3 DNA follows: TGTGCCAGCAGCTTCGAAGTGAGCACTGAAGCTTTCTTT. This sequence encodes CASSFEVSTEAFF.

A single count supports this clone. CDR3 region: CATRLENTGELFF. CDR3 in DNA: TGTGCCACCCGACTGGAAAACACCGGGGAGCTGTTTTTT. The chain is built from TRBV28 and TRBJ2-2, with no clear D. In germline, CDR1 is MDHEN, CDR2 SYDVKM. The ends were cut back, 10 bases at V and 2 bases at J, with 11 bases in the middle. The CDR3 covers 13 residues.

This clone was found a few times. The chain recombines TRBV2 with TRBJ2-5, with a possible D match to TRBD1 (6 bases). Between the trimmed V and J ends, which lost 6 bases and 0 bases, there was a span of 14 bases. From germline, CDR1 is SNHLY and CDR2 FYNNEI. The length of the CDR3 is 15 residues. The CDR3 protein is CASRPWGLDQETQYF. CDR3 DNA: TGTGCCAGCAGACCTTGGGGGCTAGACCAAGAGACCCAGTACTTC.

The V and J genes are TRBV10-2 and TRBJ2-7; no firm D call. The CDR3 is 12 amino acids. Germline assignment: CDR1 WSHSY and CDR2 SAAADI. Trimming shortened V by 6 bases and J by 5 bases, and 11 bases separated the two germline ends. The CDR3 nucleotides are TGCGCCAGCAGCGACACGTACCACGAGCAGTACTTC. It codes for CASSDTYHEQYF.